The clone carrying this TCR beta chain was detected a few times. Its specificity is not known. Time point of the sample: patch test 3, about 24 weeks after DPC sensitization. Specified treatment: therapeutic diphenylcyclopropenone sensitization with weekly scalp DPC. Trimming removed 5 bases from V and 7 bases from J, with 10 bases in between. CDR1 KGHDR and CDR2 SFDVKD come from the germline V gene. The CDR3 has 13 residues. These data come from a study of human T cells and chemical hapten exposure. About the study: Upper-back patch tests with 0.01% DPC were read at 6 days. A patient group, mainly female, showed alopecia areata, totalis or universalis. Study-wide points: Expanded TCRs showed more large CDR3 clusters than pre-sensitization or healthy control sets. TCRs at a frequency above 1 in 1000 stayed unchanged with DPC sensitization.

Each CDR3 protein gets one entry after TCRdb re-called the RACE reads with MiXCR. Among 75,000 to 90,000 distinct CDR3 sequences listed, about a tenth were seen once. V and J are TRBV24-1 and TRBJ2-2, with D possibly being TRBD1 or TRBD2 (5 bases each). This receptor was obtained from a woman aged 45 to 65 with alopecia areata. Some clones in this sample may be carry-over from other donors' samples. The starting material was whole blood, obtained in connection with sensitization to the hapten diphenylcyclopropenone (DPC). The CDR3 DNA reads TGTGCCACCAGTGCCGTTGGGGGCGGGGAGCTGTTTTTT. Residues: CATSAVGGGELFF.